This TCR beta chain was identified during a study of blood T cell repertoires in COVID-19. Study context: Material from acute and convalescent COVID-19 was sourced from the United States, Italy and Spain. In each case, the material was cDNA or gDNA derived from T cells, B-cell-depleted T cells, or PBMCs.

Trimming left V 5 bases short and J 1 base short, with 15 bases between. The CDR3 has 15 amino acids. Germline V lookup: CDR1 DFQATT, CDR2 SNEGSKA (reference sequence). Authors' analysis steps: Estimated nucleated cell counts came from reference gene primer amplification. Sequencing was performed with immunoSEQ multiplex PCR; in TCRdb, only in-frame clones are kept and a portion is missing. V, J and clone size are taken as reported in that table, and D and trimming were inferred from the DNA itself. The sample shows more than 100,000 clones, approximately 88% of them seen only once. Sequencing was performed on peripheral blood. The chain has TRBV20-1 and TRBJ2-1; D possibly corresponds to TRBD2 (6 bases). This TCR derives from a man aged 55-75 years with acute or convalescent COVID-19. The chain's CDR3 is CSARGLSISYNEQFF. The CDR3 DNA is TGCAGTGCTCGTGGACTATCTATTTCCTACAATGAGCAGTTCTTC.